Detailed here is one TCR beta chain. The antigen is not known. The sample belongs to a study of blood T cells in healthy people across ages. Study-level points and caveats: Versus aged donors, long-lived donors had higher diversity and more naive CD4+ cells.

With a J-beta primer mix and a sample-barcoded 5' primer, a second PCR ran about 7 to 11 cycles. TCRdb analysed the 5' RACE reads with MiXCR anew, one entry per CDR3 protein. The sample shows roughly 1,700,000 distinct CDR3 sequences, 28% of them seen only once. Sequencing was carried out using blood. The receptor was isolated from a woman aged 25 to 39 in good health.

CDR3 sequence: CAISESTGVGHEQFF. In DNA, the CDR3 is TGTGCCATCAGTGAGTCGACGGGAGTAGGGCATGAGCAGTTCTTC. The chain has TRBV10-3 and TRBJ2-1, with a possible D match to TRBD2 (6 bases). CDR3 length: 15 residues. V lost 0 bases and J lost 8, with 14 bases in between. Germline lookup yields CDR1 ENHRY and CDR2 SYGVKD.